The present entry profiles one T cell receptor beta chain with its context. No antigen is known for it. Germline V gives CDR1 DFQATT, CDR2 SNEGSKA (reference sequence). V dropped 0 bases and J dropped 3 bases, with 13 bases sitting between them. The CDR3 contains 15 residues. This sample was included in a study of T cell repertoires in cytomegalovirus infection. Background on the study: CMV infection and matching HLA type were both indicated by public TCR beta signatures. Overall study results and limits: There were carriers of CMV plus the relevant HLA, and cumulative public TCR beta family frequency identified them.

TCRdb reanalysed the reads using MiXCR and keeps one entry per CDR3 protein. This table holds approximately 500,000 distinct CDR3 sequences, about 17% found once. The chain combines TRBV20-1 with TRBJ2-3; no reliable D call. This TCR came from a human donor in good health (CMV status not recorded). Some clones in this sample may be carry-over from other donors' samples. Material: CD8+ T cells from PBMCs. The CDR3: CSARDPVRTTDTQYF. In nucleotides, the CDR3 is TGCAGTGCTAGAGATCCGGTGAGAACGACAGATACGCAGTATTTT.